A single sample gave rise to the 28 T cell receptor beta chains below, sequenced in a study of T cell responses to AZD1222 COVID-19 vaccine. The repertoire was sequenced with immunoSEQ multiplex PCR; TCRdb's copy has only in-frame clones and lacks some. The table lists 150,000 or so clones, around 92% of them singletons. The material was peripheral blood, obtained on day 0 of AZD1222 vaccination. All receptors come from an adult in good health.

The chain carries TRBV18 and TRBJ1-2, with D possibly matching TRBD1 (6 bases). The germline CDR1 and CDR2 sequences are KGHSH and LQKENI. Trimming stripped 2 bases from V and 1 base from J, with 8 bases between. The CDR3 extends over 14 amino acids. CDR3: CASSPVDSNYGYTF. The CDR3 bases are TGTGCCAGCTCACCAGTGGACAGTAACTATGGCTACACCTTC.

The rearrangement uses TRBV4-1 and TRBJ2-2; 9 bases are a match to TRBD1. The CDR3 loop spans 16 amino acids. After removal of 3 bases from V and 5 bases from J, the junction contained 7 bases not matched to a gene. In germline, CDR1 is MGHRA, CDR2 YSYEKL. CDR3 sequence (DNA): TGCGCCAGCAGCCAGGGACAGGGAGCGGGTACCGGGGAGCTGTTTTTT. Encoded protein: CASSQGQGAGTGELFF.

This clone appeared a few times. Other DNA sequences in this specimen translate into the identical CDR3. The chain is built from TRBV2 and TRBJ1-1; D possibly corresponds to TRBD1 (5 bases). The CDR3 sequence is 14 residues long. Germline CDR1 is SNHLY and CDR2 is FYNNEI. Trimming took 1 base from V and 1 from J, leaving 7 bases between them. The CDR3 DNA follows: TGTGCCAGCAGTGAAGGCCAGGGGAACACTGAAGCTTTCTTT. Translating it yields CASSEGQGNTEAFF.

This clone showed up just once. The chain recombines TRBV5-1 with TRBJ1-1; D gene ambiguous. The length of the CDR3 is 15 residues. The V gene's germline CDR1 is SGHRS and CDR2 YFSETQ. Trimming removed 3 bases at V and 4 bases at J, with 16 bases between. The CDR3, as DNA: TGCGCCAGCAGCTCAGGTTCGGGGTCGGGCACTGAAGCTTTCTTT. Protein: CASSSGSGSGTEAFF. Looking up the rest from reference TRBV5-1 and TRBJ1-1 gives the full variable domain: KAGVTQTPRYLIKTRGQQVTLSCSPISGHRSVSWYQQTPGQGLQFLFEYFSETQRNKGNFPGRFSGRQFSNSRSEMNVSTLELGDSALYLCASSSGSGSGTEAFFGQGTRLTVV.

The chain combines TRBV7-4 with TRBJ1-6; the D is unclear. The CDR3 spans 12 residues. The V gene lost 5 bases and the J gene lost 19 bases, with 18 bases spanning the gap. CDR1 and CDR2 from the germline V gene are SGHVT and SQSDAQ. The CDR3 DNA reads TGTGCCAGCAGCGTAACGAGGTCACTTTCTCACTTT. This sequence encodes CASSVTRSLSHF.

On this clone: The same CDR3 arises from other DNA sequences in this sample as well. The chain carries TRBV3-1 (or the pseudogene TRBV3-2) and TRBJ1-2; TRBD1 is a possible D gene (5 bases). The V gene lost 2 bases and the J gene lost 8 bases, with 9 bases spanning the gap. CDR3 length: 12 amino acids. Per the germline V gene, CDR1 is LGHDT and CDR2 is YNNKEL (reference sequence). The CDR3 DNA reads as TGTGCCAGCAGCCAACAGGGAAACGGCTACACCTTC. Translated: CASSQQGNGYTF.

This chain uses TRBV29-1 with TRBJ2-7; TRBD2 might be the D (6 bases). V gave up 4 bases and J gave up 1 base, with 14 bases separating them. Germline V gene lookup returns CDR1 SQVTM and CDR2 ANQGSEA. This CDR3 comprises 14 residues. The CDR3, as DNA: TGCAGCGTTGTCTTGCAGGGAGGATCCTACGAGCAGTACTTC. Translation gives CSVVLQGGSYEQYF.

This chain joins TRBV12-5 and TRBJ1-1, with a weak D call TRBD1 (5 bases). This CDR3 is 13 amino acids long. Trimming removed 4 bases at V and 6 bases at J, with 12 bases between. From germline, CDR1 is LGHNT and CDR2 FRNRAP. CDR3 region: CASGSGRRAEAFF. CDR3 nucleotide sequence: TGTGCTAGTGGTTCAGGGAGGAGGGCTGAAGCTTTCTTT.

The V call is TRBV5-1, the J call TRBJ2-5; a possible D gene is TRBD2 (6 bases). This CDR3 is built from 14 residues. V was clipped by 4 bases and J by 4 bases, with 14 bases between them. The germline V gene has CDR1 SGHRS and CDR2 YFSETQ. Here the CDR3 reads CASSPPLGGETQYF. The DNA for the CDR3 is TGCGCCAGCAGCCCCCCTTTGGGGGGAGAGACCCAGTACTTC.

V and J are TRBV6-2 or TRBV6-3 and TRBJ1-1; D is perhaps TRBD1 (5 bases). The CDR3 spans 13 residues. V was pared by 2 bases and J by 1 base, with 5 bases between. Germline values: CDR1 MNHEY, CDR2 SVGEGT. CDR3 coding DNA: TGTGCCAGCAGTTACAGGGGGAACACTGAAGCTTTCTTT. Translated: CASSYRGNTEAFF.

The chain joins TRBV9 to TRBJ2-2, with 9 bases fitting TRBD1. Germline CDR1 is SGDLS and CDR2 is YYNGEE. The CDR3 has 15 residues. The junction had 5 bases not matched to a gene; V was cut back by 2 bases and J by 6 bases. This CDR3 reads CASSVGQGFSGELFF. In nucleotides, the CDR3 is TGTGCCAGCAGCGTGGGACAGGGTTTTTCCGGGGAGCTGTTTTTT.

The V and J genes are TRBV5-1 and TRBJ1-1; tentative D call: TRBD1 (5 bases). V was pared by 2 bases and J by 3 bases, with 11 bases between. The length of the CDR3 is 14 residues. Per the germline V gene, CDR1 is SGHRS and CDR2 is YFSETQ. CDR3 coding DNA: TGCGCCAGCAGCTTAGGGGCAGTAGACACTGAAGCTTTCTTT. Protein: CASSLGAVDTEAFF.

This chain uses TRBV18 with TRBJ1-3; TRBD1 matches at 8 bases. The germline CDR1 and CDR2 sequences are KGHSH and LQKENI. The CDR3 loop spans 14 amino acids. V shed 0 bases, J shed 8 bases, and the junction held 3 bases outside the gene matches. The CDR3 reads CASSPPDRADTIYF. The CDR3 DNA sequence: TGTGCCAGCTCACCACCGGACAGGGCGGACACCATATATTTT.

The CDR3 bases are TGTGCCAGCTCACCAAGGGACAGGGGTTCTAACTATGGCTACACCTTC. This gives the protein CASSPRDRGSNYGYTF. The rearrangement joins TRBV18 to TRBJ1-2; 10 bases match TRBD1. From germline, CDR1 is KGHSH and CDR2 LQKENI. The CDR3 length is 16 residues. Unmatched junction bases numbered 3, after V lost 2 bases and J lost 0 bases.

In nucleotides, the CDR3 is TGCGCCAGCAGCTTAGGACAGGGGGCTTTGATCGAGCAGTACTTC. This sequence encodes CASSLGQGALIEQYF. This sequence joins TRBV5-1 and TRBJ2-7; 11 bases are a match to TRBD1. The germline CDR1 and CDR2 sequences are SGHRS and YFSETQ. This CDR3 spans 15 amino acids. The V gene end was trimmed by 2 bases and the J gene end by 6 bases; junction bases not matched to a gene: 7.

Points on this clone: The junction does not match germline at one end; this may be a read error. The genes are TRBV27 and TRBJ2-7, with 7 bases fitting TRBD1. This CDR3 spans 15 amino acids. Germline CDR1 is MNHEY and CDR2 is SMNVEV (reference sequence). The CDR3 sequence is CAGSLYPGQLSEQYF. The CDR3 DNA reads TGTGCCGGCAGTTTATACCCGGGACAGCTCTCCGAGCAGTACTTC.

This chain connects TRBV6-5 to TRBJ1-6, with 8 bases that match TRBD1. Germline assignment: CDR1 MNHEY and CDR2 SVGAGI. The CDR3 runs to 14 residues. Trimming took 5 bases from V and 7 from J; bases not matched to a gene: 4. The CDR3 protein is CASSRTGRNSPLHF. The CDR3 DNA sequence: TGTGCCAGCAGTCGGACAGGGCGGAATTCACCCCTCCACTTT.

The J gene is TRBJ1-4, the V gene TRBV5-1; D gene uncertain. Germline V lookup: CDR1 SGHRS, CDR2 YFSETQ. CDR3 length: 13 amino acids. Trimming removed 1 base at V and 8 bases at J, with 9 bases between. CDR3: CASSLRPSEKLFF. In nucleotides, the CDR3 is TGCGCCAGCAGCTTGCGCCCCTCGGAAAAACTGTTTTTT.

This clone has just one count. The V and J genes are TRBV2 and TRBJ1-2; 10 bases match TRBD1. In germline, CDR1 is SNHLY, CDR2 FYNNEI. Germline trimming cut 5 bases from V and 2 bases from J; bases unmatched to any gene: 8. This CDR3 has 16 amino acids. In DNA, the CDR3 is TGTGCCAGCAGTACGGCGAGGACAGGGGGGAACTATGGCTACACCTTC. Translation: CASSTARTGGNYGYTF.

A word on this clone: This same CDR3 is encoded by further DNA sequences in the sample. J is TRBJ2-5 and V is TRBV7-2; D is possibly TRBD2 (6 bases). This CDR3 spans 13 amino acids. Germline-derived CDR1 and CDR2 are SGHTA and FQGNSA. Trimming took 2 bases from V and 5 from J, leaving 9 bases between them. Here the CDR3 reads CASSLSGGETQYF. Here the CDR3 DNA reads TGTGCCAGCAGCTTATCAGGAGGGGAGACCCAGTACTTC.

The chain employs TRBV19 and TRBJ1-2; D gene ambiguous. The CDR3 is made up of 12 amino acids. Germline V lookup: CDR1 LNHDA, CDR2 SQIVND (reference sequence). Trimming removed 5 bases at V and 5 bases at J, with 9 bases between. The CDR3 DNA reads TGTGCCAGTAGTGACACAGATTATGGCTACACCTTC. This codes for CASSDTDYGYTF.

This rearrangement joins TRBV20-1 to TRBJ2-2; possible D gene TRBD1, 5 bases. The CDR3 covers 14 residues. Germline V gives CDR1 DFQATT, CDR2 SNEGSKA (reference sequence). V was trimmed by 3 bases and J by 1 base, leaving 9 bases between them. The DNA of the CDR3 is TGCAGTGCTAGTTACAGGAGGAACACCGGGGAGCTGTTTTTT. Encoded protein: CSASYRRNTGELFF.

The chain recombines TRBV4-3 with TRBJ1-2; no firm D call. The CDR3 is made up of 16 amino acids. V lost 1 base and J lost 4, with 16 bases in between. CDR1 is LGHNA, CDR2 YSLEER, per germline. CDR3 in amino acids: CASSQVATTGIYGYTF. The CDR3 nucleotides read TGCGCCAGCAGCCAAGTTGCCACGACTGGGATCTATGGCTACACCTTC.

Notes on this clone: Additional DNA sequences in this sample encode the identical CDR3. The chain recombines TRBV15 with TRBJ2-7; tentatively, D is TRBD1 (5 bases). Germline CDR1 LNHNV, CDR2 YYDKDF (reference sequence). The CDR3 has 13 amino acids. V lost 0 bases and J 6 bases, leaving 9 bases between the germline ends. This CDR3 is CATSRDRRGEQYF. The DNA of the CDR3 is TGTGCCACCAGCAGAGACCGTAGGGGCGAGCAGTACTTC.

This chain connects TRBV6-5 to TRBJ2-3, with 8 bases identical to TRBD2. This CDR3 comprises 15 residues. CDR1 is MNHEY, CDR2 SVGAGI, per germline. Trimming took 8 bases from V and 2 from J; bases not matched to a gene: 9. The CDR3 DNA follows: TGTGCCAGCGGTTTAGCGGGGACGCTCACAGATACGCAGTATTTT. Protein sequence: CASGLAGTLTDTQYF.

The chain carries TRBV28 and TRBJ2-7; TRBD2 might be the D (5 bases). Germline CDR1 reads MDHEN; CDR2 reads SYDVKM. Trimming removed 7 bases from V and 3 bases from J, with 13 bases in between. The CDR3 loop spans 13 amino acids. DNA for the CDR3: TGTGCCAGCAACGGGGTCCTATACTACGAGCAGTACTTC. This gives the protein CASNGVLYYEQYF.

This clone has only one observation. V gene TRBV5-8 combines with J gene TRBJ1-5; 7 bases agree with TRBD1. This CDR3 comprises 15 residues. Germline V gene data show CDR1 as SGHTS and CDR2 as YDEGEE. V shed 4 bases, J shed 3 bases, and the junction held 7 bases outside the gene matches. Here the CDR3 reads CASSLRGHDNQPQHF. Written as DNA, the CDR3 is TGTGCCAGCAGCCTAAGGGGGCACGACAATCAGCCCCAGCATTTT.

The chain has TRBV5-1 and TRBJ2-1; TRBD1 matches at 7 bases. The junction had 4 bases not matched to a gene; V was cut back by 0 bases and J by 1 base. Germline CDR1 SGHRS, CDR2 YFSETQ. This CDR3 has 16 amino acids. The CDR3 here is CASSLGGRGSYNEQFF. DNA of the CDR3: TGCGCCAGCAGCTTGGGTGGCAGGGGGTCCTACAATGAGCAGTTCTTC.